Below, 25 T cell receptor beta chains from the same sample are listed, as sequenced in a study of human T cells and chemical hapten exposure. This sample's time point: healthy volunteer bleed at 6 weeks. RNA extraction used unfractionated whole blood as the source of total RNA. Each CDR3 protein is one row after TCRdb ran MiXCR on the RACE reads. The table shows more than 75,000 distinct CDR3 sequences, with approximately 8% occurring only once. The sample was whole blood. The receptors were gathered from a male donor in good health. Some clones in this sample may be carry-over from other donors' samples.

This clonotype was seen only a few times. The chain has TRBV6-2 or TRBV6-3 and TRBJ2-7; the D call may be TRBD1 or TRBD2 (5 bases each). V lost 0 bases to trimming and J lost 0 bases, with 12 bases between them. The CDR3 has 16 residues. Germline assignment: CDR1 MNHEY and CDR2 SVGEGT. The CDR3 DNA sequence: TGTGCCAGCAGTTACTCGACGGGGCGCTTCTCCTACGAGCAGTACTTC. Translation gives CASSYSTGRFSYEQYF.

Only a few counts were recorded for this clonotype. This sequence joins TRBV7-9 and TRBJ2-1; tentative D call: TRBD1 (6 bases). Trimming removed 6 bases from V and 8 bases from J, with 20 bases in between. The CDR3 has 15 amino acids. CDR1 is SEHNR, CDR2 FQNEAQ, per germline (reference sequence). The CDR3 reads CASSGQLHHPDEQFF. The CDR3 coding sequence is TGTGCCAGCAGTGGACAGCTCCATCACCCCGATGAGCAGTTCTTC.

In this sample, this clonotype turned up many times. The J gene is TRBJ2-7, the V gene TRBV25-1; D is undetermined. Germline CDR1 and CDR2: MGHDK and SYGVNS. This CDR3 has 12 amino acids. V was shortened by 5 bases and J by 1 base, with 6 bases between the two germline ends. The CDR3 DNA is TGTGCCAGCAGTCCTAGTTCCTACGAGCAGTACTTC. Translation gives CASSPSSYEQYF.

V gene TRBV29-1 combines with J gene TRBJ1-2; weak D call: TRBD1 (6 bases). V lost 4 bases to trimming and J lost 1 base, with 10 bases between them. The CDR3 runs 13 residues. Germline lookup yields CDR1 SQVTM and CDR2 ANQGSEA. The DNA for the CDR3 is TGCAGCGTTGGGCCAGGGGATAACTATGGCTACACCTTC. This gives the protein CSVGPGDNYGYTF.

CDR3 DNA sequence: TGTGCCAGCAGTCTCCCCAGGGGCGAGCAGTACTTC. This gives the protein CASSLPRGEQYF. The rearrangement joins TRBV12-3 or TRBV12-4 to TRBJ2-7; D is perhaps TRBD1 (6 bases). This CDR3 region has 12 residues. V was pared by 5 bases and J by 6 bases, with 11 bases between.

This clonotype turned up a few times. The V call is TRBV27, the J call TRBJ1-1; tentatively, D is TRBD1 (6 bases). Trimming shortened V by 10 bases and J by 0 bases, and 18 bases separated the two germline ends. The germline CDR1 and CDR2 sequences are MNHEY and SMNVEV (reference sequence). The CDR3 contains 15 residues. The CDR3 coding sequence is TGTGCCATCGGGTGGAACAGGGATATGAACACTGAAGCTTTCTTT. This gives the protein CAIGWNRDMNTEAFF.

This clonotype has more than one count but fewer than ten. J is TRBJ1-5 and V is TRBV2, with no clear D. The CDR3 length is 15 residues. Germline values: CDR1 SNHLY, CDR2 FYNNEI. V lost 6 bases to trimming and J lost 0 bases, with 12 bases between them. CDR3 protein: CASREGVNSNQPQHF. The CDR3 DNA sequence: TGTGCCAGCAGGGAGGGAGTAAATAGCAATCAGCCCCAGCATTTT.

For the CDR3, the DNA is TGTGCCAGCAGCCCGGACGGGTACTACGAGCAGTACTTC. Encoded protein: CASSPDGYYEQYF. The V call is TRBV7-2, the J call TRBJ2-7; D is undetermined. The CDR3 extends over 13 amino acids. Germline CDR1 is SGHTA and CDR2 is FQGNSA. Trimming took off 5 bases at V and 3 bases at J, with 11 bases between the two ends.

This clonotype was observed a handful of times. The chain carries TRBV3-1 and TRBJ2-3; TRBD2 agrees at 10 bases. CDR3 length: 17 residues. Losses at the gene ends were 1 base for V and 2 bases for J; bases not matched to a gene: 6. The V gene's germline CDR1 is LGHDT and CDR2 YNNKEL (reference sequence). The CDR3 spells CASSQGASGRPTDTQYF. The CDR3 nucleotides are TGTGCCAGCAGCCAAGGTGCTAGCGGGAGACCCACAGATACGCAGTATTTT.

A few counts support this clonotype. The rearrangement uses TRBV12-3 or TRBV12-4 and TRBJ2-7; perhaps TRBD1 as D (5 bases). The CDR3 has 15 residues. The V and J ends lost 3 bases and 2 bases respectively, with 14 bases between them. The DNA for the CDR3 is TGTGCCAGCAGTTTTCTCCAGGGTACCACCTACGAGCAGTACTTC. Translated, it gives CASSFLQGTTYEQYF.

Here the CDR3 DNA reads TGTGCCAGCAGCCAGACTGACAGGGGGCCTGGGGACACTGAAGCTTTCTTT. Its translation: CASSQTDRGPGDTEAFF. The chain has TRBV4-2 and TRBJ1-1, with 10 bases matching TRBD1. This CDR3 comprises 17 residues. Germline values: CDR1 LGHNA, CDR2 YNFKEQ. V lost 3 bases and J lost 3; bases outside the gene matches: 10.

The CDR3 coding sequence is TGCGCCAGCAGCCAAGATCTCCTAGCGGGGAACTCTATCCTGTTCTTC. It translates to CASSQDLLAGNSILFF. The V call is TRBV4-3, the J call TRBJ2-1, with TRBD2 identical over 9 bases. Germline V gene sequence: CDR1 LGHNA, CDR2 YSLEER. The J segment lost 15 bases and the V segment lost 0 bases, leaving 15 bases of the junction unmatched. The CDR3 is 16 amino acids.

In its sample, this clonotype was seen a few times. Here the CDR3 DNA reads TGTGCCATCAGTGAGGACAATTCTGGCTACACCTTC. Amino acid sequence: CAISEDNSGYTF. This chain joins TRBV10-3 and TRBJ1-2; D not certain. The CDR3 is 12 residues long. The germline V gene has CDR1 ENHRY and CDR2 SYGVKD. Trimming removed 2 bases from V and 7 bases from J, with 8 bases in between.

This clonotype was seen only a few times. The chain is built from TRBV23-1 and TRBJ2-3; D is unclear. Being an ORF, TRBV23-1 has a function that is uncertain. This CDR3 has 14 amino acids. Trimming took 9 bases from V and 4 from J, leaving 17 bases between them. DNA for the CDR3: TGCGCCAGTGGTTCCTGGAAGCCCCCAGATACGCAGTATTTT. It specifies CASGSWKPPDTQYF.

The chain uses TRBV5-1 and TRBJ2-1, with 10 bases lining up with TRBD2. V dropped 2 bases and J dropped 7; count of bases not matched to a gene: 12. The CDR3 loop spans 17 amino acids. Germline values: CDR1 SGHRS, CDR2 YFSETQ. CDR3 loop: CASSFLLAGEDWNEQFF. The CDR3 DNA sequence: TGCGCCAGCAGCTTCCTCCTAGCGGGAGAGGATTGGAATGAGCAGTTCTTC.

This clonotype has more than one count but fewer than ten. This chain joins TRBV6-1 and TRBJ2-7, with D unclear. V dropped 2 bases and J dropped 7 bases, with 12 bases sitting between them. Per the germline V gene, CDR1 is MNHNS and CDR2 is SASEGT. The CDR3 loop spans 13 amino acids. This CDR3 reads CASSETPRTEQYF. The CDR3, as DNA: TGTGCCAGCAGTGAAACCCCTCGGACGGAGCAGTACTTC.

This clonotype was seen many times. The chain uses TRBV7-2 and TRBJ2-7; D unclear. The germline V gene encodes CDR1 SGHTA and CDR2 FQGNSA. Trimming removed 1 base from V and 1 base from J, with 11 bases in between. The CDR3 totals 15 residues. The CDR3 region has the DNA TGTGCCAGCAGCTTAGTTGATGGGCCTTCCTACGAGCAGTACTTC. It specifies CASSLVDGPSYEQYF.

This chain connects TRBV11-2 to TRBJ2-7; D gene unclear. The CDR3 is made up of 13 amino acids. Trimming took 5 bases from V and 3 from J, leaving 11 bases between them. Looked up from germline, CDR1 is SGHAT and CDR2 is FQNNGV. CDR3 region: CASSPALDYEQYF. Here the CDR3 DNA reads TGTGCCAGCAGCCCCGCCTTGGACTACGAGCAGTACTTC.

CDR3 in amino acids: CASSLLGSGGTDTQYF. DNA of the CDR3: TGTGCCAGCAGCTTGTTAGGGTCAGGGGGAACAGATACGCAGTATTTT. The rearrangement joins TRBV5-5 to TRBJ2-3, with TRBD1 matching over 7 bases. Germline V CDR1 and CDR2: SGHKS, YYEKEE (reference sequence). V shed 1 base and J 3 bases; nucleotides not matched to a gene: 8. The CDR3 has 16 residues. The full variable domain, in which reference TRBV5-5 and TRBJ2-3 provide the parts outside the CDR3, is DAGVTQSPTHLIKTRGQQVTLRCSPISGHKSVSWYQQVLGQGPQFIFQYYEKEERGRGNFPDRFSARQFPNYSSELNVNALLLGDSALYLCASSLLGSGGTDTQYFGPGTRLTVL.

This clonotype was counted a few times. The chain employs TRBV30 and TRBJ2-4; D is undetermined. Germline lookup yields CDR1 GTSNPN and CDR2 SVGIG (reference sequence). The CDR3 covers 14 residues. Trimming cost V 0 bases and J 0 bases, with 6 bases left between them. The CDR3 region has the DNA TGTGCCTGGAGTGTATTGCTAGCCAAAAACATTCAGTACTTC. This gives the protein CAWSVLLAKNIQYF.

V is TRBV4-1 and J is TRBJ1-1, with 8 bases matching TRBD1. The junction had 18 bases not matched to a gene; V was cut back by 7 bases and J by 11 bases. The CDR3 covers 15 residues. Germline loops: CDR1 MGHRA, CDR2 YSYEKL. The CDR3 coding sequence is TGCGCCAGCACCGAATTAGGACAGGGACGTAGGGGGGCTTTCTTT. Its protein product is CASTELGQGRRGAFF.

In this sample, this clonotype turned up a few times. The genes are TRBV12-3 or TRBV12-4 and TRBJ2-7; either TRBD1 or TRBD2 may supply D (5 bases each). V gave up 6 bases and J gave up 4 bases, with 16 bases separating them. The CDR3 covers 14 residues. The CDR3 sequence is CASSKGPLVYEQYF. CDR3 nucleotide sequence: TGTGCCAGCAGCAAGGGACCGTTGGTATACGAGCAGTACTTC.

This clonotype was seen only a few times. The chain is built from TRBV5-6 and TRBJ2-3; 9 nucleotides align to TRBD1. Unmatched junction bases numbered 0, after V lost 0 bases and J lost 1 base. CDR3 length equals 15 residues. Germline-derived CDR1 and CDR2 are SGHDT and YYEEEE. CDR3 residues: CASSLGTGGTDTQYF. The CDR3, as DNA: TGTGCCAGCAGCTTGGGGACAGGGGGCACAGATACGCAGTATTTT. Combining the CDR3 with reference TRBV5-6 and TRBJ2-3 gives the whole variable domain DAGVTQSPTHLIKTRGQQVTLRCSPKSGHDTVSWYQQALGQGPQFIFQYYEEEERQRGNFPDRFSGHQFPNYSSELNVNALLLGDSALYLCASSLGTGGTDTQYFGPGTRLTVL.

This clonotype was seen a handful of times. The V gene is TRBV7-2, the J gene TRBJ2-7; 10 bases fit TRBD1. J gave up 5 bases and V 1 base, and 5 bases lay outside the gene matches. The CDR3 runs 15 residues. In germline, CDR1 is SGHTA, CDR2 FQGNSA. The CDR3 loop is CASSLVGQGPDEQYF. The DNA for the CDR3 is TGTGCCAGCAGCTTAGTGGGACAGGGGCCCGACGAGCAGTACTTC.

This chain connects TRBV9 to TRBJ2-7; no firm D call. CDR3 length equals 17 residues. V shed 4 bases and J shed 0 bases, with 20 bases lying between them. Germline CDR1 and CDR2: SGDLS and YYNGEE. The CDR3 spells CASSIGPGRSSSYEQYF. CDR3 sequence (DNA): TGTGCCAGCAGCATCGGGCCCGGGCGCTCGAGCTCCTACGAGCAGTACTTC.